This T cell receptor (beta chain) was sequenced for a study of OX40 agonist ivuxolimab in advanced cancers. Study-level background: Dose-escalation patients had hepatocellular carcinoma, melanoma, renal cell or head and neck cancer. Prior therapy, whether anti-PD-1, anti-PD-L1 or anti-CTLA-4, was allowed, and roughly 41% had some. Study-level results: Normalized expansion of T-cell clones was also low for some nonresponders. Averaged across samples, CD8+ T cells carried more expanded clones than CD4+ did.

As concerns this clone: As yet, its antigen is unknown.

Sequencing used immunoSEQ multiplex PCR; TCRdb keeps in-frame clones, though not all of them. This table has about 33,000 clones, approximately 79% appearing once. Trimming removed 5 bases at V and 2 bases at J, with 9 bases between. The V gene's germline CDR1 is ENHRY and CDR2 SYGVKD. This CDR3 is built from 14 residues. The chain combines TRBV10-3 with TRBJ1-4; no reliable D call. This specimen consisted of CD4+ or CD8+ T cells sorted from blood, obtained in a trial of the OX40 agonist ivuxolimab. The sequence was collected from an adult with an advanced solid tumor such as melanoma, head and neck, liver or kidney cancer. CDR3 coding DNA: TGTGCCATCAGTCAACATGGGACTAATGAAAAACTGTTTTTT. Translation: CAISQHGTNEKLFF.